A selection of T cell receptor beta chains follows, all from one sample in a study of blood T cell repertoires in COVID-19. TCRdb keeps only in-frame clones here, not all; method: immunoSEQ multiplex PCR. This table holds roughly 100,000 clones, roughly 88% found once. The sequenced sample consisted of peripheral blood. The receptors come from a human donor in a cohort sampled during active COVID-19. The conserved cysteine and the conserved F or W are not part of the CDR3 here.

v_gene | CDR3aa
TRBV4-1 | ASSPPGSYNSPLH
TRBV6-5 | ASSFRDRGNTEAF
TRBV7-2 | ASSPDSSNQPQH
TRBV5-1 | ASSLVTSVSTDTQY
TRBV28 | ASSSIYNEQF
TRBV10-2 | ASSGGVGETQY
TRBV19 | ASSFRLAGQETQY
TRBV3-1/TRBV3-2 | ASSQENRGLNYGYT
TRBV2 | ASSGQGRNEQF
TRBV5-1 | ASCVTSGSLNEQF
TRBV5-1 | ASSLGAARETQY
TRBV7-9 | ASSPWEGTEAF
TRBV9 | ASSPRTSTRPYEQY
TRBV10-3 | AISETQGAPEQY
TRBV19 | ASSMYRWRQTTLKNTEAF
TRBV11-2 | ASSLVPSGQETQY
TRBV5-1 | ASRPGQGRTGELF
TRBV7-9 | ASSLIMGGRDTQY
TRBV12-2 | ASRTAGTGPYEAF
TRBV23-1 | ASSRSGSRVNEQF
TRBV9 | ASSATTQTPRGYT
TRBV27 | ASGRRVDRKLF
TRBV5-1 | ASSPSPGQGAYEQY
TRBV3-1/TRBV3-2 | ASSPHLDTEAF
TRBV30 | AWSGEDRGQETQY
TRBV20-1 | SASLSLNTEAF
TRBV6-2/TRBV6-3 | ASSSSDGLQETQY
TRBV11-1 | ASSFSGGATGELF
TRBV29-1 | SADGGIHPGGYT
TRBV28 | ASSLTGTYGYT
TRBV7-3 | ASSARLGRESNEQF
TRBV7-9 | ASSLGTGDRQPQH
TRBV2 | ASSPFRGQGDYEQY
TRBV2 | ASSDLPGRRETQY
TRBV4-1 | ASSQRGTGSNQPQH
TRBV2 | ASRRYQETQY
TRBV9 | ASGLQGTGASGYT
TRBV9 | ASSAIRGLTDEQY
TRBV5-5 | ASSLASSYNSPLH
TRBV30 | AWSAQVPPQPQH
TRBV9 | ASSVTRHTDTQY
TRBV9 | ASSLSSRNEQF
TRBV5-6 | ASSRGQGLSNEKLF
TRBV13 | ASSLWGGSVDTQY
TRBV5-1 | ASSSQGSETQY
TRBV19 | ASTARGSYEQY
TRBV5-6 | ASSLDPGITDTQY
TRBV28 | ASRPGGNYEQY
TRBV7-2 | ASSHRDRGSGANVLT
TRBV2 | ASSPGTSGEQY